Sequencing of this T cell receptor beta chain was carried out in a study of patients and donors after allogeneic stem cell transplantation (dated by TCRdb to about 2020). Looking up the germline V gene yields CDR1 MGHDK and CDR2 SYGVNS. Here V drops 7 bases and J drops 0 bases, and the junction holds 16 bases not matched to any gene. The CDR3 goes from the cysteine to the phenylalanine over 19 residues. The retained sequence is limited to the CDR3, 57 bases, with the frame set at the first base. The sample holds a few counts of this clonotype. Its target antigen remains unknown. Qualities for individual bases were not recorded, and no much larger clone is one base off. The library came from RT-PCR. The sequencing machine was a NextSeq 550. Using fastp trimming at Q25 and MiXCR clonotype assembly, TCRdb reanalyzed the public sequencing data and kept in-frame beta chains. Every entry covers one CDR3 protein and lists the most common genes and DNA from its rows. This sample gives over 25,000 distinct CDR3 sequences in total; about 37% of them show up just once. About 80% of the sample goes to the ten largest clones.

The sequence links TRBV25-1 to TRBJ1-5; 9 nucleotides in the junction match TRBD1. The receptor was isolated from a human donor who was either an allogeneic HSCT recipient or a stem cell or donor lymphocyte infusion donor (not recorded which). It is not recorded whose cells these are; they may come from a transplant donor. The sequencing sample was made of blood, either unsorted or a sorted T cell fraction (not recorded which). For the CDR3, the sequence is CASIYGTGPRTYSNQPQHF. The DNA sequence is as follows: TGTGCCAGCATTTACGGGACAGGGCCTAGAACCTATAGCAATCAGCCCCAGCATTTT.